Listed below are T cell receptor beta chains from one sample, sequenced in a study of cytomegalovirus exposure and HLA in healthy donors. Profiled with immunoSEQ multiplex PCR; TCRdb holds only in-frame clones, not every one. This sample carries about 190,000 clones, 70% to 75% of them seen once, and the ten largest clones take less than 4%. Sequencing was done on a sample of PBMCs. These receptors were obtained from a woman aged 30 to 39 in good health and CMV-seropositive. The CDR3 runs from the conserved cysteine through the conserved F or W. The order of the fields is clone size, D gene, V gene, J gene, CDR3 protein, CDR3 DNA. D genes are given only for firm matches. Clone size is given for some rows only: seen once, a few or many times, or a class if the clone is expanded.

>.|TRBD1|TRBV5-4|TRBJ2-7
CASSRPGQSSYEQYF
TGTGCCAGCAGCAGGCCGGGACAGAGCTCCTACGAGCAGTACTTC
>few|.|TRBV19|TRBJ1-1
CASSMNWEAFF
TGTGCCAGTAGTATGAACTGGGAAGCTTTCTTT
>.|TRBD1|TRBV29-1|TRBJ2-1
CSVETDRGAEQFF
TGCAGCGTTGAAACTGACAGGGGGGCTGAGCAGTTCTTC
>.|.|TRBV6-5|TRBJ1-1
CATYRSNTEAFF
TGTGCCACCTACAGGAGCAACACTGAAGCTTTCTTT
>.|.|TRBV6-1|TRBJ2-3
CASRGDDRTDTQYF
TGTGCCAGCCGGGGTGACGACCGCACAGATACGCAGTATTTT
>.|TRBD1|TRBV10-2|TRBJ1-4
CASRIRGRFNEKLFF
TGCGCCAGCAGGATCAGGGGGCGGTTTAATGAAAAACTGTTTTTT
>few|.|TRBV7-9|TRBJ2-1
CASSVLAGRREDEQFF
TGTGCCAGCAGCGTCCTCGCGGGCCGGAGGGAAGATGAGCAGTTCTTC
>.|TRBD2|TRBV27|TRBJ2-3
CASSLIAGVGADTQYF
TGTGCCAGCAGTCTGATAGCGGGAGTAGGGGCAGATACGCAGTATTTT
>.|TRBD2|TRBV7-2|TRBJ2-1
CASSLLAGDQNEQFF
TGTGCCAGCAGCTTACTAGCGGGAGATCAAAATGAGCAGTTCTTC
>.|.|TRBV29-1|TRBJ1-3
CSVEWASGNTIYF
TGCAGCGTTGAATGGGCCTCTGGAAACACCATATATTTT
>.|.|TRBV27|TRBJ2-7
CASSRTVSYEQYF
TGTGCCAGTTCCCGGACAGTCTCCTACGAGCAGTACTTC
>.|TRBD2|TRBV7-9|TRBJ2-7
CASSHGRGAYEQYF
TGTGCCAGCAGCCATGGACGGGGGGCCTACGAGCAGTACTTC
>.|.|TRBV4-1|TRBJ2-7
CASSLKSGLSYEQYF
TGCGCCAGCAGCCTGAAATCGGGACTCTCCTACGAGCAGTACTTC
>.|.|TRBV27|TRBJ2-6
CASAQGVGANVLTF
TGTGCCAGCGCCCAAGGGGTTGGGGCCAACGTCCTGACTTTC
>.|.|TRBV21-1|TRBJ1-3
CASTLRTAKNTIYF
TGTGCCAGCACCCTACGGACTGCAAAGAACACCATATATTTT
>few|TRBD2|TRBV6-1|TRBJ2-1
CASRTSGSLEQFF
TGTGCCAGCCGCACTAGCGGGAGTCTTGAGCAGTTCTTC
>.|TRBD2|TRBV25-1|TRBJ2-1
CASSDLAGENNEQFF
TGTGCCAGCAGTGACCTAGCGGGAGAAAACAATGAGCAGTTCTTC